Below, 25 T cell receptor beta chains from the same sample are listed, as sequenced in a study of somatic mutations in cytotoxic T cells in rheumatoid arthritis. Clones were sequenced by immunoSEQ multiplex PCR, and TCRdb holds only the in-frame ones, with some missing. The sample holds some 18,000 clones, 80% to 90% seen once. Source material: CD8+ T cells sorted from blood. All receptors come from an adult with rheumatoid arthritis.

This sequence joins TRBV27 and TRBJ2-1; possibly TRBD2 for D (7 bases). The germline V gene encodes CDR1 MNHEY and CDR2 SMNVEV (reference sequence). Trimming shortened V by 1 base and J by 7 bases, and 14 bases separated the two germline ends. This CDR3 comprises 15 residues. CDR3 sequence reads: CASSLWLGGGNEQFF. In DNA form, the CDR3 reads TGTGCCAGCAGTTTATGGCTAGGGGGAGGGAATGAGCAGTTCTTC.

The chain has TRBV28 and TRBJ2-1; 12 positions match TRBD2. The V and J ends lost 4 bases and 8 bases, in that order; junction bases with no gene match: 12. The germline CDR1 and CDR2 sequences are MDHEN and SYDVKM. CDR3 length equals 17 residues. Written as DNA, the CDR3 is TGTGCCAGCAGTTATAGTCCTAGCGGGGGGGCCGTGGATGAGCAGTTCTTC. Protein sequence: CASSYSPSGGAVDEQFF.

The CDR3 protein is CASSLAAGGQPQHF. The CDR3 bases are TGTGCCAGCAGTTTAGCCGCGGGGGGGCAGCCCCAGCATTTT. The chain joins TRBV27 to TRBJ1-5, with D tentatively TRBD1 (5 bases). From germline, CDR1 is MNHEY and CDR2 SMNVEV (reference sequence). Trimming removed 2 bases from V and 7 bases from J, with 12 bases in between. The length of the CDR3 is 14 residues.

V and J are TRBV9 and TRBJ2-7; no clear D gene. CDR1 SGDLS and CDR2 YYNGEE come from the germline V gene. The germline V and J ends were trimmed by 4 bases and 6 bases, with 8 bases remaining between them. The CDR3 has 11 amino acids. The CDR3: CASSSPSEQYF. The CDR3 DNA follows: TGTGCCAGCAGCAGCCCTTCCGAGCAGTACTTC. The variable domain in full, with the rest retrieved from reference TRBV9 and TRBJ2-7, is DSGVTQTPKHLITATGQRVTLRCSPRSGDLSVYWYQQSLDQGLQFLIQYYNGEERAKGNILERFSAQQFPDLHSELNLSSLELGDSALYFCASSSPSEQYFGPGTRLTVT.

V is TRBV2 and J is TRBJ2-7; possibly TRBD1 or TRBD2 for D (5 bases each). The germline V gene has CDR1 SNHLY and CDR2 FYNNEI. V was trimmed by 10 bases and J by 2 bases, leaving 18 bases between them. There are 14 residues in the CDR3. The CDR3 DNA is TGTGCCACCCCCCGGGACGGGAATCCCTACGAGCAGTACTTC. It yields the protein CATPRDGNPYEQYF.

The chain employs TRBV13 and TRBJ2-1; D gene ambiguous. Trimming took 5 bases from V and 7 from J, leaving 24 bases between them. This CDR3 is 17 amino acids long. Per germline, CDR1 PRHDT and CDR2 FYEKMQ (reference sequence). The CDR3 bases are TGTGCCAGCAGCCCGCCTAGGAGTGATAGCATCAGTAATGAGCAGTTCTTC. This translates into CASSPPRSDSISNEQFF.

J is TRBJ2-7 and V is TRBV27; D call uncertain. Trimming stripped 4 bases from V and 3 bases from J, with 4 bases between. Looked up from germline, CDR1 is MNHEY and CDR2 is SMNVEV (reference sequence). The CDR3 extends over 11 amino acids. In DNA, the CDR3 is TGTGCCAGCAGTTATAACTACGAGCAGTACTTC. Its translation is CASSYNYEQYF.

The chain is built from TRBV27 and TRBJ2-2, with D unresolved. Trimming took off 5 bases at V and 1 base at J, with 8 bases between the two ends. This CDR3 spans 14 amino acids. Germline V gene sequence: CDR1 MNHEY, CDR2 SMNVEV (reference sequence). This chain's CDR3 is CASSVHWNTGELFF. The CDR3 nucleotides read TGTGCCAGCAGTGTCCACTGGAACACCGGGGAGCTGTTTTTT.

The CDR3 region has the DNA TGTGCCAGCAGCTTGGGGACAGGGGGGGAGCAGTACTTC. This codes for CASSLGTGGEQYF. The rearrangement links TRBV5-6 to TRBJ2-7; 10 bases agree with TRBD1. The J segment lost 7 bases and the V segment lost 0 bases, leaving 1 base of the junction unmatched. The CDR3 has 13 residues. The germline V gene has CDR1 SGHDT and CDR2 YYEEEE.

In its sample, this clone was seen once. The DNA of the CDR3 is TGCGCCAGCAGCCAATCCGACGGCGGGAGCACTTACGAGCAGTACTTC. Amino acids: CASSQSDGGSTYEQYF. This chain connects TRBV4-1 to TRBJ2-7; 7 bases are a match to TRBD2. Germline CDR1 MGHRA, CDR2 YSYEKL. J lost 4 bases, V lost 2 bases, and 11 bases had no gene match. The CDR3 has 16 amino acids.

This clone was observed a single time. This sequence joins TRBV15 and TRBJ2-1; TRBD2 agrees at 10 bases. Germline V gene lookup returns CDR1 LNHNV and CDR2 YYDKDF (reference sequence). CDR3 length equals 19 residues. The junction had 15 bases not matched to a gene; V was cut back by 2 bases and J by 5 bases. The CDR3 DNA follows: TGTGCCACCAGCAGAAGAATAGCGGGAGGTCACCCACCGCACAATGAGCAGTTCTTC. The encoded protein is CATSRRIAGGHPPHNEQFF.

In its sample, this clone is medium-sized (0.01 to 0.1%). The chain carries TRBV5-1 and TRBJ2-5, with D uncertain. The CDR3 consists of 14 residues. The V gene lost 6 bases and the J gene lost 1 base, with 13 bases spanning the gap. Germline lookup yields CDR1 SGHRS and CDR2 YFSETQ. As DNA, the CDR3 is TGCGCCAGCACCGTCAGCAGCCGCCAAGAGACCCAGTACTTC. Its protein is CASTVSSRQETQYF. Variable domain in full (rest from reference TRBV5-1 and TRBJ2-5): KAGVTQTPRYLIKTRGQQVTLSCSPISGHRSVSWYQQTPGQGLQFLFEYFSETQRNKGNFPGRFSGRQFSNSRSEMNVSTLELGDSALYLCASTVSSRQETQYFGPGTRLLVL.

This clone has a single count. This chain connects TRBV2 to TRBJ2-3; TRBD2 matches 14 bases. This CDR3 contains 16 residues. CDR1 and CDR2 from the germline V gene are SNHLY and FYNNEI. With V trimmed by 9 bases and J by 0 bases, 5 bases remained unmatched. The CDR3 bases are TGTGCCAGTCGACTAGCGGGGGGGGGAAGCACAGATACGCAGTATTTT. Translating it yields CASRLAGGGSTDTQYF.

This clone has a handful of counts. The CDR3 DNA is TGTGCCAGTAGTCCGGGCCCTGAGCAGTTCTTC. It encodes CASSPGPEQFF. V and J are TRBV19 and TRBJ2-1; D not certain. Trimming stripped 5 bases from V and 9 bases from J, with 8 bases between. The CDR3 contains 11 residues. The germline CDR1 and CDR2 sequences are LNHDA and SQIVND (reference sequence).

The chain joins TRBV19 to TRBJ2-1; a possible D gene is TRBD2 (7 bases). The CDR3 covers 17 residues. Germline V gives CDR1 LNHDA, CDR2 SQIVND (reference sequence). The V end was cut by 4 bases, the J end by 4 bases, with 20 bases between. The CDR3 bases are TGTGCCAGTAGTACCCCCTGGGGGGGGGCCTTGTACAATGAGCAGTTCTTC. Its protein product is CASSTPWGGALYNEQFF.

The gene calls are TRBV7-2 and TRBJ2-1, with TRBD2 matching 15 bases. From germline, CDR1 is SGHTA and CDR2 FQGNSA. Trimming cost V 8 bases and J 3 bases; bases outside gene matches: 11. The CDR3 sequence is 18 residues long. In DNA, the CDR3 is TGTGCCAGCGGGACAGCTGGACTAGCGGGAGGGAACTACAATGAGCAGTTCTTC. This gives the protein CASGTAGLAGGNYNEQFF.

This chain joins TRBV7-9 and TRBJ2-7, with D possibly TRBD2 on 6 matching bases. With 1 base removed from V and 6 bases from J, the gap between germline ends came to 13 bases. Germline lookup yields CDR1 SEHNR and CDR2 FQNEAQ (reference sequence). The CDR3 is made up of 14 amino acids. Here the CDR3 reads CASSLVGRDSEQYF. The DNA for the CDR3 is TGTGCCAGCAGCTTAGTGGGCAGGGACTCCGAGCAGTACTTC.

V and J are TRBV9 and TRBJ2-1; 8 bases line up with TRBD1. This CDR3 comprises 16 residues. Unmatched junction bases numbered 13, after V lost 3 bases and J lost 8 bases. Per germline, CDR1 SGDLS and CDR2 YYNGEE. CDR3 region: CASSANPDRVKDEQFF. The CDR3 DNA reads TGTGCCAGCAGCGCCAACCCGGACAGGGTTAAGGATGAGCAGTTCTTC.

This rearrangement joins TRBV27 to TRBJ1-1; 7 bases fit TRBD1. There are 15 residues in the CDR3. J gave up 1 base and V 7 bases, and 9 bases lay outside the gene matches. The germline V gene has CDR1 MNHEY and CDR2 SMNVEV (reference sequence). The CDR3 region has the DNA TGTGCCAGCAATCGAGGGACAGAACCGAACACTGAAGCTTTCTTT. Translating gives CASNRGTEPNTEAFF.

V usage is TRBV27 and J usage is TRBJ2-1; TRBD2 matches at 9 bases. The CDR3 extends over 15 amino acids. Unmatched junction bases numbered 3, after V lost 2 bases and J lost 4 bases. Looked up from germline, CDR1 is MNHEY and CDR2 is SMNVEV (reference sequence). The CDR3 DNA reads TGTGCCAGCAGTTTAGCGGGGGGGCAATACAATGAGCAGTTCTTC. Its protein is CASSLAGGQYNEQFF.

This clone has more than one count but fewer than ten. The chain carries TRBV7-9 and TRBJ2-7; unclear D gene. V lost 5 bases, J lost 0 bases, and 20 bases lay in between. CDR1 is SEHNR, CDR2 FQNEAQ, per germline (reference sequence). This CDR3 is 17 amino acids long. The CDR3 DNA sequence: TGTGCCAGCAGCCCCCCGGTTTGGGCAGCAAACTCCTACGAGCAGTACTTC. It specifies CASSPPVWAANSYEQYF. Together with reference TRBV7-9 and TRBJ2-7, the CDR3 gives the full variable domain: DTGVSQNPRHKITKRGQNVTFRCDPISEHNRLYWYRQTLGQGPEFLTYFQNEAQLEKSRLLSDRFSAERPKGSFSTLEIQRTEQGDSAMYLCASSPPVWAANSYEQYFGPGTRLTVT.

V is TRBV27 and J is TRBJ2-7; 9 positions match TRBD1. CDR3 size: 11 residues. Germline CDR1 and CDR2: MNHEY and SMNVEV (reference sequence). J lost 11 bases, V lost 4 bases, and 3 bases had no gene match. The CDR3 loop is CASSSGTGKYF. The DNA for the CDR3 is TGTGCCAGCAGTTCAGGGACAGGGAAGTACTTC.

The chain is built from TRBV4-1 and TRBJ2-3; TRBD2 matches 9 bases. Germline V gene sequence: CDR1 MGHRA, CDR2 YSYEKL. The CDR3 totals 17 residues. V gave up 2 bases and J gave up 5 bases; unmatched junction bases: 11. CDR3 coding DNA: TGCGCCAGCAGCCAATCGCCGCGGGGGGGCGTGAGAGATACGCAGTATTTT. Its protein product is CASSQSPRGGVRDTQYF.

The chain links TRBV27 to TRBJ1-5; D is undetermined. The CDR3 runs 16 residues. The V and J ends lost 4 bases and 5 bases respectively, with 18 bases between them. Germline V gene data show CDR1 as MNHEY and CDR2 as SMNVEV (reference sequence). CDR3 region: CASSSKNSVRDQPQHF. In DNA, the CDR3 is TGTGCCAGCAGTTCGAAAAACAGCGTTCGTGATCAGCCCCAGCATTTT.

The chain recombines TRBV7-9 with TRBJ2-3; either TRBD1 or TRBD2 may supply D (6 bases each). Trimming stripped 2 bases from V and 2 bases from J, with 14 bases between. The CDR3 is 16 residues long. From germline, CDR1 is SEHNR and CDR2 FQNEAQ (reference sequence). In DNA form, the CDR3 reads TGTGCCAGCAGCTTACGACGGGGGCCATCCACAGATACGCAGTATTTT. Residues: CASSLRRGPSTDTQYF.